The T cell receptor beta chain under discussion was sequenced for a study of OX40 agonist ivuxolimab in advanced cancers. Study summary: Enrollees could have had prior anti-PD-1, anti-PD-L1 or anti-CTLA-4 therapy, which more than 30% had received.

Of note for this clone: Antigen specificity is unknown.

Profiling relied on immunoSEQ multiplex PCR, and the TCRdb table lists in-frame clones only, not all of them. The sample has some 11,000 clones; around nine tenths are singletons. Regarding the study as a whole: The study found among the lowest clonal expansion in partial responders at 0.1-3.0 mg/kg. Expanded clones tended on average to be more numerous among CD8+ T cells than CD4+.

Individuals having autoimmune disease history or systemic immunosuppression were not enrolled. Germline assignment: CDR1 SGHVS and CDR2 FQNEAQ. V trimming: 1 base; J trimming: 3 bases; junction bases outside the gene matches: 9. The CDR3 covers 18 residues. V usage is TRBV7-8 and J usage is TRBJ2-4, with 10 bases matching TRBD2. The TCR sequence derives from an adult with an advanced solid tumor such as melanoma, head and neck, liver or kidney cancer. The specimen was CD4+ or CD8+ T cells sorted from blood, collected in a trial of the OX40 agonist ivuxolimab. This chain's CDR3 is CASSLVIAGGPNKNIQYF. CDR3 DNA sequence: TGTGCCAGCAGCTTAGTGATAGCGGGAGGCCCCAACAAAAACATTCAGTACTTC.